The 12 T cell receptor beta chains given below trace back to one sample, sequenced in a study of beta chain features in type 1 diabetes. Isolated RNA was reverse transcribed in full, so expressed TCRB transcripts were sequenced. This table comes from immunoSEQ multiplex PCR, and its TCRdb copy is limited to in-frame clones, with some not included. The sample carries fewer than 900,000 clones, 17% recorded once. Sequencing was done on a sample of naive CD4+ T cells from blood. These receptors came from a woman aged 18 to 35 in good health.

The genes are TRBV19 and TRBJ1-5; TRBD1 is a possible D gene (6 bases). This CDR3 has 15 amino acids. The V and J ends lost 3 bases and 7 bases respectively, with 16 bases between them. Per germline, CDR1 LNHDA and CDR2 SQIVND (reference sequence). CDR3 sequence (DNA): TGTGCCAGTAGTATTAACAGGGAAGTCCAGCAGCCCCAGCATTTT. It is translated as CASSINREVQQPQHF. Full variable domain (rest looked up from reference TRBV19 and TRBJ1-5): DGGITQSPKYLFRKEGQNVTLSCEQNLNHDAMYWYRQDPGQGLRLIYYSQIVNDFQKGDIAEGYSVSREKKESFPLTVTSAQKNPTAFYLCASSINREVQQPQHFGDGTRLSIL.

The chain couples TRBV29-1 to TRBJ2-2, with D possibly being TRBD1 (5 bases). The V end lost 4 bases, the J end lost 4 bases, and 10 bases lay between the germline ends. The CDR3 has 13 amino acids. In germline, CDR1 is SQVTM, CDR2 ANQGSEA. In nucleotides, the CDR3 is TGCAGCGTTGCCCAGCAGGGCACCGGGGAGCTGTTTTTT. It is translated as CSVAQQGTGELFF.

Only a few counts were recorded for this clone. CDR3 region: CASSFTPETQYF. Here the CDR3 DNA reads TGTGCCAGCAGCTTCACTCCAGAGACCCAGTACTTC. The chain is built from TRBV5-6 and TRBJ2-5; D call uncertain. V gave up 2 bases and J gave up 4 bases, with 6 bases separating them. This CDR3 spans 12 amino acids. Germline values: CDR1 SGHDT, CDR2 YYEEEE.

This clone showed up just a few times. The V and J genes are TRBV6-1 and TRBJ2-6, with D hard to call. V lost 6 bases and J 2 bases, leaving 5 bases between the germline ends. The CDR3 is 13 amino acids. Germline lookup yields CDR1 MNHNS and CDR2 SASEGT. The CDR3 loop reads CASRGTGANVLTF. CDR3 bases: TGTGCCAGCAGGGGGACTGGGGCCAACGTCCTGACTTTC.

This clone has a handful of counts. J is TRBJ2-3 and V is TRBV2; D gene uncertain. V shed 4 bases and J shed 0 bases, with 5 bases lying between them. CDR1 SNHLY and CDR2 FYNNEI come from the germline V gene. The CDR3 totals 13 residues. The CDR3 DNA sequence: TGTGCCAGCAGTGCGGAGAGCACAGATACGCAGTATTTT. This sequence encodes CASSAESTDTQYF.

The chain uses TRBV6-5 and TRBJ1-4; D may be TRBD1 (6 bases). Trimming removed 4 bases from V and 5 bases from J, with 11 bases in between. Per germline, CDR1 MNHEY and CDR2 SVGAGI. This CDR3 has 14 residues. The CDR3 DNA reads as TGTGCCAGCAGTTTTGGACAGTCAAATGAAAAACTGTTTTTT. Translated, it gives CASSFGQSNEKLFF.

The rearrangement links TRBV5-6 to TRBJ2-1; the match to TRBD2 covers 8 bases. This CDR3 is built from 16 residues. Per germline, CDR1 SGHDT and CDR2 YYEEEE. Losses at the gene ends were 4 bases for V and 8 bases for J; bases not matched to a gene: 14. The CDR3 protein is CASSGLANGRWYEQFF. In DNA form, the CDR3 reads TGTGCCAGCAGCGGACTAGCCAACGGGAGATGGTATGAGCAGTTCTTC.

V and J are TRBV14 and TRBJ2-1; TRBD1 or TRBD2 may be the D gene (6 bases each). Germline values: CDR1 SGHDN, CDR2 FVKESK. V was clipped by 6 bases and J by 9 bases, with 15 bases between them. This CDR3 has 13 residues. This CDR3 reads CASSLVRGGEQFF. DNA of the CDR3: TGTGCCAGCAGTTTAGTCAGGGGAGGTGAGCAGTTCTTC.

Only a few counts were recorded for this clone. The rearrangement joins TRBV7-3 to TRBJ2-2, with 10 bases aligning to TRBD1. Germline lookup yields CDR1 SGHTA and CDR2 FQGTGA. Unmatched junction bases numbered 8, after V lost 6 bases and J lost 7 bases. The CDR3 is 15 amino acids. In nucleotides, the CDR3 is TGTGCCAGCAGAACGACAGGGGGCCGTGGCGGGGAGCTGTTTTTT. Translated: CASRTTGGRGGELFF.

The chain couples TRBV15 to TRBJ1-1, with a tentative D call TRBD1 (6 bases). Trimming cost V 0 bases and J 1 base, with 24 bases left between them. Germline lookup yields CDR1 LNHNV and CDR2 YYDKDF (reference sequence). There are 20 residues in the CDR3. The CDR3, as DNA: TGTGCCACCAGCAGAGATCGGGATGGGGATGGGGGCTTCAAGAACACTGAAGCTTTCTTT. This encodes CATSRDRDGDGGFKNTEAFF.

The chain couples TRBV7-2 to TRBJ2-3; TRBD2 matches at 8 bases. The trim removed 3 bases at V and 0 bases at J, leaving 5 bases unmatched. The CDR3 extends over 16 amino acids. Germline V CDR1 and CDR2: SGHTA, FQGNSA. The CDR3 protein is CASSFITSGSTDTQYF. The CDR3 DNA follows: TGTGCCAGCAGCTTTATCACTAGCGGAAGCACAGATACGCAGTATTTT.

This clone was counted a few times. The chain recombines TRBV27 with TRBJ2-3, with 7 bases aligning to TRBD1. CDR3 length: 15 amino acids. The germline CDR1 and CDR2 sequences are MNHEY and SMNVEV (reference sequence). V lost 1 base to trimming and J lost 2 bases; unmatched junction nucleotides: 3. The CDR3 coding sequence is TGTGCCAGCAGTTTATGGGGACAGCTCACAGATACGCAGTATTTT. Translation gives CASSLWGQLTDTQYF.